The text below deals with one T cell receptor beta chain. Its antigen remains unidentified. CDR3 size: 15 residues. Germline assignment: CDR1 SNHLY and CDR2 FYNNEI. The ends were cut back, 3 bases at V and 2 bases at J, with 12 bases in the middle. The time point denotes: persistent/refractory GD, antithyroid drugs over 5 years with positive TRAb. Extracted PBMC RNA gave rise to the TCR library. The diagnosis of Graves' disease used American Thyroid Association guidelines. Each of the patients was recruited from an endocrinology department situated in Xi'an, China. This sample stems from a study of regulatory T cells in long-lasting Graves disease. Whole-study results and caveats: The study found TRBV28, TRBJ1-2 and TRBJ2-5 favored in persistent disease.

Libraries of TCR beta came from iRepertoire HTBI primers plus Arm-PCR of CDR3 regions. TCRdb independently ran MiXCR on the multiplex PCR reads; one entry per CDR3 protein. The sample carries 300,000 to 500,000 distinct CDR3 sequences, 20% recorded once. The rearrangement links TRBV2 to TRBJ2-3; D is ambiguous. The starting material was peripheral blood mononuclear cells (PBMCs), obtained when the disease was refractory, from a patient treated with antithyroid drugs. This sequence originates from a female donor with Graves disease. The CDR3 loop reads CASSDETANTDTQYF. CDR3 DNA sequence: TGTGCCAGCAGTGATGAGACGGCTAACACAGATACGCAGTATTTT.